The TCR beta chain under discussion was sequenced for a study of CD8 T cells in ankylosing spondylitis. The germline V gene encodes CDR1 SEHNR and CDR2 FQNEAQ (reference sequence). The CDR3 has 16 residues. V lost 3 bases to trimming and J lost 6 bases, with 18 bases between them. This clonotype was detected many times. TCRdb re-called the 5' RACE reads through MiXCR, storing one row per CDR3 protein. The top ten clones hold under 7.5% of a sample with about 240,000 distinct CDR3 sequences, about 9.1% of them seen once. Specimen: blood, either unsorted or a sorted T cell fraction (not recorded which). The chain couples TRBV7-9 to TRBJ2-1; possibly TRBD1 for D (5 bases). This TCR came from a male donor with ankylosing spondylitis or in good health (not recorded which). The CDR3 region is CASSFLRGGGPNEQFF. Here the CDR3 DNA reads TGTGCCAGCAGCTTCTTAAGGGGTGGCGGCCCCAATGAGCAGTTCTTC.